The clone carrying this TCR beta chain was detected only once. Its specificity is not known. These data come from a study of long-term antiretroviral therapy in people with HIV. This was the immunoSEQ v3.0 assay at survey level. Sequencing was performed with immunoSEQ multiplex PCR; in TCRdb, only in-frame clones are kept and a portion is missing. The sample lists about 30,000 clones, less than 90% occurring once. The germline V gene has CDR1 MNHEY and CDR2 SMNVEV (reference sequence). The CDR3 consists of 16 residues. Trimming took 6 bases from V and 4 from J, leaving 19 bases between them. Notes on the study in general: HIV repertoires had narrower CDR3 length ranges than controls. Those clones which expanded before ART made up the dominant part of the repertoire at all time points. Transplant donor controls retained higher diversity, though diversity increased after ART.

This receptor was identified in a man in his forties or fifties with HIV. The input for sequencing was unsorted PBMCs, taken 2 years after starting antiretroviral therapy. The J gene is TRBJ2-1, the V gene TRBV27, with D perhaps matching TRBD1 (5 bases). The CDR3 DNA is TGTGCCAGCAGCCACCGTAGACAGAGCATTTACAATGAGCAGTTCTTC. It codes for CASSHRRQSIYNEQFF.